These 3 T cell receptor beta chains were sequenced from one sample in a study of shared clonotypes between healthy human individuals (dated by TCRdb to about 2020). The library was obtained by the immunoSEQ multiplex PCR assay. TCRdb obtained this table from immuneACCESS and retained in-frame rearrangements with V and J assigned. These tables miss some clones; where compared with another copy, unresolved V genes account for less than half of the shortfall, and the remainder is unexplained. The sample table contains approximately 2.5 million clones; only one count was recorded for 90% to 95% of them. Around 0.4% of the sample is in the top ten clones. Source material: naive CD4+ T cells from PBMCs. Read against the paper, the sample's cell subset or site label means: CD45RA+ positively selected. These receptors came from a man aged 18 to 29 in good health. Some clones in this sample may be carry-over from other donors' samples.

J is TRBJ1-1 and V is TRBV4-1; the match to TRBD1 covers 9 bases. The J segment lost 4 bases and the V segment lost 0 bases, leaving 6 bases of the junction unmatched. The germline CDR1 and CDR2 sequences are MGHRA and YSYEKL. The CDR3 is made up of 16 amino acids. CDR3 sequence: CASSQEKTGGRTEAFF. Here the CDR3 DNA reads TGCGCCAGCAGCCAAGAAAAGACAGGGGGTCGCACTGAAGCTTTCTTT.

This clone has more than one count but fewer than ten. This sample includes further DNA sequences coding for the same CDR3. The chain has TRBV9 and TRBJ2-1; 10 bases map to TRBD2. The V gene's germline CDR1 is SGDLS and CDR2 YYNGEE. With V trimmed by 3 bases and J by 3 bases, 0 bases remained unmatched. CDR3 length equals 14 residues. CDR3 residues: CASSASGSYNEQFF. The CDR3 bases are TGTGCCAGCAGCGCTAGCGGGAGCTACAATGAGCAGTTCTTC.

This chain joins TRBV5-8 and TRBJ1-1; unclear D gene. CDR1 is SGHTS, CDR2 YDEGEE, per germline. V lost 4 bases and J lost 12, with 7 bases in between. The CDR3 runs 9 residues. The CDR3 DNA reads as TGTGCCAGCAGCCAGAGAACTTTCTTT. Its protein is CASSQRTFF.